These T cell receptor beta chains were read from a single sample in a study of T cell responses to AZD1222 COVID-19 vaccine. The data were produced by immunoSEQ multiplex PCR, yet TCRdb's version contains in-frame clones alone and is incomplete. Of around 58,000 clones in the sample, about 86% are singletons; the top ten hold roughly 10%. Sequenced material: peripheral blood, taken on day 0 of AZD1222 vaccination. The receptors were sampled from an adult in good health. The CDR3 runs from the conserved cysteine through the conserved F or W. A D gene is named only where the DNA matches it firmly. Clone size, where shown, is once, few, many, or a class for clones that have expanded.

TRBJ1-2	TRBD1	15	.	TRBV4-1	TGCGCCAGCAGCCAAGGTACCCAGGGGGCGTCGGGCTACACCTTC	CASSQGTQGASGYTF
TRBJ1-1	TRBD1	15	.	TRBV24-1	TGTGCCACTGGGGGACATCGGGACAGGGCCACTGAAGCTTTCTTT	CATGGHRDRATEAFF
TRBJ2-1	.	13	.	TRBV6-5	TGTGCCAGCAGTAAGAACGCAAATCCAGGGCAGTTCTTC	CASSKNANPGQFF
TRBJ1-2	.	15	.	TRBV30	TGTGCCTGGAGCCCAGCCGAGATCATAACCTATGGCTACACCTTC	CAWSPAEIITYGYTF
TRBJ2-5	.	13	.	TRBV4-3	TGCGCCAGCAGCCAAGAGGGGTGGGAGACCCAGTACTTC	CASSQEGWETQYF
TRBJ2-7	TRBD1	15	.	TRBV5-6	TGTGCCAGCAGCATTTGGGACAGGGTGTCCTACGAGCAGTACTTC	CASSIWDRVSYEQYF
TRBJ2-7	.	12	few	TRBV5-1	TGCGCCAGCAGCCCTCCCGGGGACGAGCAGTACTTC	CASSPPGDEQYF
TRBJ2-5	TRBD2	15	.	TRBV3-1/TRBV3-2	TGTGCCAGCAGCCCGGGAAGCGGGGCTTGGGAGACCCAGTACTTC	CASSPGSGAWETQYF
TRBJ2-6	.	16	.	TRBV28	TGTGCCAGCAGTTTCGGGGGTTCAGGTGGGGCCAACGTCCTGACTTTC	CASSFGGSGGANVLTF
TRBJ1-1	.	14	.	TRBV5-1	TGCGCCAGCAGTCGCGACGGACCGAACACTGAAGCTTTCTTT	CASSRDGPNTEAFF
TRBJ2-5	.	15	.	TRBV28	TGTGCCAGCAGTTTAGTGGGCGGCCTCCGGGAGACCCAGTACTTC	CASSLVGGLRETQYF
TRBJ2-7	.	14	.	TRBV5-4	TGTGCCAGCAGCCCCCGGACAAGGAGAGCCGAGCAGTACTTC	CASSPRTRRAEQYF
TRBJ1-1	.	14	.	TRBV27	TGTGCCAGCAGTTTCAGCACCGCGAACACTGAAGCTTTCTTT	CASSFSTANTEAFF
TRBJ2-1	TRBD1	14	.	TRBV5-1	TGCGCCAGCAGTTGGACAGGAGATTTGGGGGAGCAGTTCTTC	CASSWTGDLGEQFF
TRBJ1-2	.	13	.	TRBV7-9	TGTGCCAGCAGCCAGGATCTGGGAATTGGCTACACCTTC	CASSQDLGIGYTF
TRBJ2-1	.	15	.	TRBV2	TGTGCCAGCAGGGGGGCATTTGGGTCCTACAATGAGCAGTTCTTC	CASRGAFGSYNEQFF
TRBJ2-7	.	15	.	TRBV5-1	TGCGCCAGCAGCTTGGGCGGGACTCGAGTATACGAGCAGTACTTC	CASSLGGTRVYEQYF
TRBJ1-2	.	13	.	TRBV6-2/TRBV6-3	TGTGCCAGCAGATACGGCAGGGATTTGGGCTACACCTTC	CASRYGRDLGYTF
TRBJ2-1	TRBD1	11	.	TRBV20-1	TGCAGTTCTAAGGGACAGCTTGAGCAGTTCTTC	CSSKGQLEQFF
TRBJ1-2	.	13	.	TRBV3-1/TRBV3-2	TGTGCCAGCAGCCTTAACACCGGGACCGTCTACACCTTC	CASSLNTGTVYTF
TRBJ1-2	.	13	.	TRBV7-9	TGTGCCAGCAGCTTAGTAGCGACCAATGGCTACACCTTC	CASSLVATNGYTF
TRBJ1-2	.	15	.	TRBV7-2	TGTGCCAGCAGCTTAAACGCAGGGGATATCTATGGCTACACCTTC	CASSLNAGDIYGYTF
TRBJ1-1	.	15	.	TRBV10-2	TGCGCCAGCAGTGGGCAGGCGACCTTGAACACTGAAGCTTTCTTT	CASSGQATLNTEAFF
TRBJ1-6	TRBD1	16	once	TRBV28	TGTGCCAGCAGTCCTCGGGTGGGGACAGTTAATTCACCCCTCCACTTT	CASSPRVGTVNSPLHF
TRBJ1-4	.	10	.	TRBV20-1	TGCAGTGCCAGAAAAATTAAACTGTTTTTT	CSARKIKLFF
TRBJ2-7	TRBD2	17	.	TRBV7-2	TGTGCCAGCAGCTTAGGAAGGGCGGGGACTAGTTGGTACGAGCAGTACTTC	CASSLGRAGTSWYEQYF
TRBJ2-5	.	13	.	TRBV12-3/TRBV12-4	TGTGCCAGCAGTTTAGCGCTAGGGAAGACCCAGTACTTC	CASSLALGKTQYF
TRBJ2-5	.	13	.	TRBV4-2	TGTGCCAGCAGCCAAACTACTCGTGAGACCCAGTACTTC	CASSQTTRETQYF
TRBJ2-7	TRBD2	14	few	TRBV7-9	TGTGCCAGCAGTTCGCTAGCGGGGGCCTACGAGCAGTACTTC	CASSSLAGAYEQYF
TRBJ1-2	TRBD1	13	.	TRBV27	TGTGCCACCCGGACAGGGGGGGTATATGGCTACACCTTC	CATRTGGVYGYTF
TRBJ2-5	.	11	.	TRBV20-1	TGCAGTGCTAAGGGGCAAGAGACCCAGTACTTC	CSAKGQETQYF
TRBJ2-5	.	16	once	TRBV4-1	TGCGCCAGCAGCCAAGACCCCCCCTCAACTTGGGAGACCCAGTACTTC	CASSQDPPSTWETQYF
TRBJ2-3	.	13	.	TRBV9	TGTGCCAGCAGCGTAGCTGAGATCGATACGCAGTATTTT	CASSVAEIDTQYF
TRBJ1-5	.	13	.	TRBV3-1/TRBV3-2	TGTGCCAGCAGCCAGGTGGTCAATCAGCCCCAGCATTTT	CASSQVVNQPQHF
TRBJ1-2	.	14	.	TRBV5-8	TGTGCCAGCAGCAGGGGACACTCTAACTATGGCTACACCTTC	CASSRGHSNYGYTF
TRBJ2-1	.	15	.	TRBV6-1	TGTGCCAGCAGTTTACGCGAGGGCTCCTACAATGAGCAGTTCTTC	CASSLREGSYNEQFF
TRBJ1-4	TRBD1	17	.	TRBV7-6	TGTGCCAGCAGCTCCGGGACAGGGTTTTACACTAATGAAAAACTGTTTTTT	CASSSGTGFYTNEKLFF
TRBJ1-2	.	14	.	TRBV18	TGTGCCAGCCCGGGCCCGGCTGGCCTGAATGGCTACACCTTC	CASPGPAGLNGYTF